The rows below give T cell receptor beta chains drawn from one sample of a study of shared T cell receptors in the human thymus. The table came from immunoSEQ multiplex PCR; TCRdb's copy has only in-frame clones and leaves some out. The sample comprises 600,000 or so clones, more than 70% of which are singletons, and about 0.0094% rests with the top ten. The same data also went into a second study, on human thymus T cells.

Sequenced material: thymocytes. The receptor set was obtained from a boy in the first two years of life with a congenital heart defect. CDR3s leave out the opening cysteine and the closing phenylalanine or tryptophan. Each record gives: CDR3 protein, D gene, J gene, clone size, V gene. D genes are given only for firm matches. Where a row states a size, it is once, few, many or the class of an expanded clone; other rows omit it.

ASSPRGTGEKLF . TRBJ1-4 . TRBV28
ASSQTSGRLNEQF TRBD2 TRBJ2-1 . TRBV2
ASSLEGGGLDEQF TRBD2 TRBJ2-1 . TRBV5-1
ASSQAENSGAYNEQF TRBD2 TRBJ2-1 few TRBV4-1
ASSGRDTTEAF . TRBJ1-1 . TRBV28
ASSRAGRGSSGNTIY . TRBJ1-3 . TRBV7-6
ASSGREGAKIYEQY TRBD1 TRBJ2-7 once TRBV9
ASSFRGLSDTQY TRBD1 TRBJ2-3 . TRBV5-1
ASSKGLANTGELF TRBD2 TRBJ2-2 . TRBV19
ASSLDGNTNQPQH . TRBJ1-5 . TRBV28
ASSLSPNSGGSYEQY TRBD2 TRBJ2-7 once TRBV28
ASSPEQAYYEQY . TRBJ2-7 . TRBV4-1
ASSLDGREDYEQY TRBD2 TRBJ2-7 . TRBV7-6
ASSSDRDYGYT TRBD1 TRBJ1-2 . TRBV11-2
ASSPRRDGNQPQH . TRBJ1-5 few TRBV28
ASSRQSKRGETQY . TRBJ2-5 . TRBV5-5
ASSPGGEGSYGYT . TRBJ1-2 . TRBV6-6
ASSQREGKGWGVNTEAF . TRBJ1-1 once TRBV4-1
ASSLAGGQGYENTEAF TRBD1 TRBJ1-1 . TRBV7-2
ASSPPGQSTEAF . TRBJ1-1 once TRBV18